This TCR beta chain emerged from a study of read filtering for tumor transcriptome and immune sequencing. The library was built from about 400 ng RNA with molecular barcoded adaptors for alpha/delta and beta/gamma chains. In TCRdb, the reads were re-called with MiXCR into one record per CDR3 protein. This sample has about 450 distinct CDR3 sequences, with 83% found just once. In this sample, this clonotype turned up a few times. Antigen specificity is unknown. CDR1 is LNHNV and CDR2 is YYDKDF in the germline V gene (reference sequence). This CDR3 has 13 amino acids. The V gene lost 1 base and the J gene lost 4 bases, with 7 bases spanning the gap. Regarding the study as a whole: About four fifths of IR-seq clonotypes had one read, totaling around 3.3% of reads; RNA-seq: around 70% and 40%. RNA-seq captured clonotypes less deeply and reliably than IR-seq. Correlation between methods rose after single-read clonotypes were removed. The CD138-negative fraction was mixed bone marrow immune cells, not pure T cells.

This receptor was identified in a donor aged 40 or over with multiple myeloma. This table probably holds off-target reads from a library built for another chain. Sequenced input: a population of CD138-negative cells sorted from bone marrow. The chain links TRBV15 to TRBJ2-5, with D perhaps TRBD2 (6 bases). CDR3 region: CATSRVGGETQYF. DNA for the CDR3: TGTGCCACCAGCAGAGTGGGGGGAGAGACCCAGTACTTC.